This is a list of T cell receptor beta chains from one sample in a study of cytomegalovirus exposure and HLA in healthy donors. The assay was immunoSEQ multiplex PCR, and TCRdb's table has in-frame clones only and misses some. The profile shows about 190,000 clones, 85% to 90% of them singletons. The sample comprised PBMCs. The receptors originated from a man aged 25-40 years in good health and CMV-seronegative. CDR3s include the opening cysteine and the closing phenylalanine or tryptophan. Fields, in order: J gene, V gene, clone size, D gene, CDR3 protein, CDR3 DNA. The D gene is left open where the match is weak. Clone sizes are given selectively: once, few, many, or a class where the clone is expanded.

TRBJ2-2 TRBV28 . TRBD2 CAGRLAGTNTGELFF TGTGCCGGGCGACTAGCGGGAACGAACACCGGGGAGCTGTTTTTT
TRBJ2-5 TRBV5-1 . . CASSWAGPDETQYF TGCGCCAGCAGCTGGGCAGGGCCGGATGAGACCCAGTACTTC
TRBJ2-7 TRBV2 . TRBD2 CASSQQTSASYEQYF TGTGCCAGCAGCCAACAGACTAGCGCCTCCTACGAGCAGTACTTC
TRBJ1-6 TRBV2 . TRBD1 CASDPPDRTYNSPLHF TGTGCCAGCGACCCCCCGGACAGGACGTATAATTCACCCCTCCACTTT
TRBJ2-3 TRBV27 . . CASSLIPRGGTDTQYF TGTGCCAGCAGTTTGATTCCCAGGGGAGGCACAGATACGCAGTATTTT
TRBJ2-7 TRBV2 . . CASGGYEQYF TGTGCCAGCGGCGGGTACGAGCAGTACTTC
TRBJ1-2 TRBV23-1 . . CASSLWQEHVRAYGYTF TGCGCCAGCAGTCTTTGGCAGGAACACGTTAGAGCCTATGGCTACACCTTC
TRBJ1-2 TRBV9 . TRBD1 CASRGQGVGAGYTF TGTGCCAGCAGGGGACAGGGCGTCGGTGCTGGCTACACCTTC
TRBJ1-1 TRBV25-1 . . CASSEVGGFSTEAFF TGTGCCAGCAGTGAAGTCGGGGGTTTTAGTACTGAAGCTTTCTTT
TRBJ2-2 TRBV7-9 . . CASSHVGGRRIIGELFF TGTGCCAGCAGCCACGTCGGGGGGCGGAGGATTATCGGGGAGCTGTTTTTT
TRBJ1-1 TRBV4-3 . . CASSQDRAGRAFF TGCGCCAGCAGCCAAGACAGAGCAGGGAGGGCTTTCTTT
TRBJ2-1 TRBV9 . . CASSVVWGPGGNEQFF TGTGCCAGCAGCGTAGTATGGGGGCCGGGGGGCAATGAGCAGTTCTTC
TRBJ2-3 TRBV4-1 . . CASSPELELSTDTQYF TGCGCCAGCAGCCCAGAGCTTGAACTGAGCACAGATACGCAGTATTTT
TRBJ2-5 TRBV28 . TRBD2 CASSWDAGGLQYF TGTGCCAGCAGTTGGGATGCGGGAGGGTTGCAGTACTTC
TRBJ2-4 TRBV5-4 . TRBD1 CASSFRDRDNIQYF TGTGCCAGCAGCTTTAGGGACAGGGATAACATTCAGTACTTC
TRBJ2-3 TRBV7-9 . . CASSFSGDTQYF TGTGCCAGCAGCTTCTCGGGTGATACGCAGTATTTT
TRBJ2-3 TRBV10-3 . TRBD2 CAISEGVAGKGDTQYF TGTGCCATCAGTGAAGGAGTAGCGGGCAAAGGAGATACGCAGTATTTT
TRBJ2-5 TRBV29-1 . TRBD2 CSVILAGGGAQETQYF TGCAGCGTAATCTTAGCGGGGGGAGGTGCCCAAGAGACCCAGTACTTC
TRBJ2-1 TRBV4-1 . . CATAQTDEQFF TGCGCCACCGCGCAAACAGATGAGCAGTTCTTC
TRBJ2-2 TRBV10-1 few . CASSARQPTGELFF TGCGCCAGCAGTGCGAGACAGCCGACCGGGGAGCTGTTTTTT
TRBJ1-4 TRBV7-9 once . CASSSFPRLEKLFF TGTGCCAGCAGCTCCTTCCCCAGGCTGGAAAAACTGTTTTTT
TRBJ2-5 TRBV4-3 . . CASSQEARNQETQYF TGCGCCAGCAGCCAAGAGGCGCGGAACCAAGAGACCCAGTACTTC
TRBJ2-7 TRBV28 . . CASSLGRYEQYF TGTGCCAGCAGTTTAGGGCGCTACGAGCAGTACTTC
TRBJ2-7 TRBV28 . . CASNPTGLDRYEQYF TGTGCCAGCAACCCTACGGGTTTGGATAGGTACGAGCAGTACTTC
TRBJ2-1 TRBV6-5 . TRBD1 CASSYGTGVGEQFF TGTGCCAGCAGTTACGGGACAGGGGTCGGGGAGCAGTTCTTC
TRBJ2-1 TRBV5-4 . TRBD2 CASHRPGRGGTYNEQFF TGTGCCAGCCACCGACCCGGGCGGGGGGGGACCTACAATGAGCAGTTCTTC
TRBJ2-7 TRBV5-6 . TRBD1 CASSPPGQGWDEQYF TGTGCCAGCAGCCCCCCGGGACAGGGGTGGGACGAGCAGTACTTC
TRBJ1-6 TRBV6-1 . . CASRMDSTYNSPLHF TGTGCCAGCAGAATGGACAGTACCTATAATTCACCCCTCCACTTT
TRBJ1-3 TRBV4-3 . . CASSQNWDGGTGNTIYF TGCGCCAGCAGCCAGAACTGGGATGGAGGAACTGGAAACACCATATATTTT
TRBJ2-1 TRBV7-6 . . CASSPETASLNNEQFF TGTGCCAGCAGCCCAGAGACAGCATCCCTGAACAATGAGCAGTTCTTC
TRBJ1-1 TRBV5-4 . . CASSLGQLWAEAFF TGTGCCAGCAGCCTTGGACAGCTCTGGGCTGAAGCTTTCTTT
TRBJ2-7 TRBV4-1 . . CASSQDRGGYEQYF TGCGCCAGCAGCCAAGATCGAGGGGGCTACGAGCAGTACTTC
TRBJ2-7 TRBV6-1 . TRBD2 CASRQRLAGGYEQYF TGTGCCAGCAGGCAACGACTAGCGGGAGGCTACGAGCAGTACTTC
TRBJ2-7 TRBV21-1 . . CASSKGGPGQGVYEQYF TGTGCCAGCAGCAAAGGAGGGCCGGGACAGGGCGTCTACGAGCAGTACTTC
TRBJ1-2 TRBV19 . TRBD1 CASNMGQNYGYTF TGTGCCAGTAACATGGGACAGAACTATGGCTACACCTTC
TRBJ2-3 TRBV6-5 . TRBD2 CASSGSGGPRDTQYF TGTGCCAGCAGTGGGAGCGGGGGGCCTAGAGATACGCAGTATTTT
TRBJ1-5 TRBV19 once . CASSIVGGWVSNQPQHF TGTGCCAGTAGTATAGTTGGGGGGTGGGTTAGCAATCAGCCCCAGCATTTT
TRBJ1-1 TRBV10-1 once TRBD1 CASSTGEGTEAFF TGCGCCAGCAGTACAGGGGAAGGCACTGAAGCTTTCTTT
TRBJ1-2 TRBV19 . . CASSIGQLLGYGYTF TGTGCCAGTAGTATCGGACAGCTTCTAGGCTATGGCTACACCTTC
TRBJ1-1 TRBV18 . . CASSQTGVEEAFF TGTGCCAGCTCACAGACAGGCGTAGAAGAAGCTTTCTTT